This TCR beta chain was obtained from a study of blood T cells in healthy people across ages. Overall study findings and caveats: It was not known whether donors were CMV positive (a possible confounder of expanded clonotype changes).

Combining a sample-barcoded 5' primer with a J-beta primer mix, a second PCR ran for roughly 7 to 12 cycles. Each cDNA was tagged by a template-switch adaptor containing 12 random nucleotides. TCRdb analysed the 5' RACE reads with MiXCR anew, one entry per CDR3 protein. The table includes roughly 1.6 million distinct CDR3 sequences, 30% to 40% detected once. Trimming cost V 8 bases and J 0 bases; bases outside gene matches: 7. The CDR3 contains 13 residues. CDR1 and CDR2 (germline): GTSNPN, SVGIG (reference sequence). This clonotype turned up a few times. Antigen: not known. The chain combines TRBV30 with TRBJ2-7; 7 nucleotides match TRBD2. This clonotype was sampled from a woman aged 25 to 39 in good health. Sequenced sample: blood. CDR3 loop: CAQTRGDSYEQYF. CDR3 nucleotides: TGTGCCCAGACCCGGGGGGACTCCTACGAGCAGTACTTC.